This T cell receptor beta chain was identified during a study of T cells in Graves' hyperthyroidism and ophthalmopathy. The study's findings and limits: Blood also showed most of the thyroid clonotypes that were expanded above 0.001.

Ten or more counts support this clonotype. The antigen is undetermined. From RNA transcripts, TCR beta CDR3 regions were amplified. First-round RT-PCR of the TCR CDR3 relied on the HTBI primer set. TCRdb ran MiXCR on the multiplex PCR reads and lists one entry per CDR3 protein. The sample gives about 600,000 distinct CDR3 sequences, 14% of which show up once; roughly 7% is in the top ten. Trimming shortened V by 0 bases and J by 0 bases, and 13 bases separated the two germline ends. Germline CDR1 and CDR2: SGDLS and YYNGEE. The CDR3 sequence is 16 residues long. The source material was blood. The chain recombines TRBV9 with TRBJ2-7; the D is unclear. This TCR derives from a woman aged 18-35 years with Graves' ophthalmopathy. CDR3: CASSVEAGISSYEQYF. CDR3 DNA: TGTGCCAGCAGCGTAGAGGCAGGCATTAGCTCCTACGAGCAGTACTTC. The whole variable domain, filled in from reference TRBV9 and TRBJ2-7, reads DSGVTQTPKHLITATGQRVTLRCSPRSGDLSVYWYQQSLDQGLQFLIQYYNGEERAKGNILERFSAQQFPDLHSELNLSSLELGDSALYFCASSVEAGISSYEQYFGPGTRLTVT.